Given below is one T cell receptor beta chain in context. Its specificity is unknown. A junction end diverges from the germline sequence, so it may reflect a read error. The data were taken from a study of metastatic and nonmetastatic thyroid tumors. As for the study in general: Repertoires of blood and of tissue (tumor or nodule) from malignant and benign thyroid patients were compared. Study conclusions and caveats: Patients with malignant thyroid tumors reportedly had significantly higher TCR beta diversity than those with benign nodules, in blood and tumor.

Original handling: Clinicopathological groups differed in CDR3, with these differences serving to build a distant-metastasis classifier for papillary thyroid cancer. TCRdb re-clonotyped the PCR reads via MiXCR. None of the V and J calls come from the authors' own analysis; TCRdb made them. The sample contains 28,000 or so clones, about 15% of which appear only once. No treatment of any kind had been given to any patient before thyroid surgery. The sequenced sample consisted of blood. The receptor was derived from a female donor with papillary thyroid cancer or a benign thyroid nodule (not recorded which). Some clones in this sample may be carry-over from other donors' samples.

CDR3 sequence reads: CASRLGVAGANVPTF. The CDR3 coding sequence is TGTGCCAGCAGGCTAGGTGTAGCTGGGGCCAACGTCCCGACTTTC. The chain couples TRBV11-2 to TRBJ2-6; TRBD1 is a possible D gene (5 bases). The germline CDR1 and CDR2 sequences are SGHAT and FQNNGV. There are 15 residues in the CDR3.